One and the same sample provided the 11 T cell receptor beta chains below, sequenced in a study of shared clonotypes between healthy human individuals. Data came from immunoSEQ multiplex PCR; TCRdb stores just in-frame clones and leaves some out. The data hold 2 million to 2.5 million clones, with just over 90% observed a single time. Material for sequencing was naive CD4+ T cells from PBMCs. Regarding subset: CD45RA+ positively selected. The receptors originated from a man between 18 and 29 years old in good health. Some clones in this sample may be carry-over from other donors' samples.

As concerns this clone: This CDR3 is also generated by other DNA sequences in the sample. The V and J genes are TRBV29-1 and TRBJ2-3; D uncertain. V was cut by 0 bases and J by 4 bases, with 5 bases left in between. CDR3 size: 12 residues. Germline CDR1 and CDR2: SQVTM and ANQGSEA. CDR3 protein: CSVEDGADTQYF. The CDR3 DNA reads TGCAGCGTTGAAGATGGTGCAGATACGCAGTATTTT.

CDR3 residues: CATSRDAGTGEGYTF. The CDR3 DNA follows: TGTGCCACCAGCAGAGACGCCGGGACAGGGGAAGGCTACACCTTC. This sequence joins TRBV15 and TRBJ1-2; the match to TRBD1 covers 10 bases. This CDR3 is 15 amino acids long. From germline, CDR1 is LNHNV and CDR2 YYDKDF (reference sequence). After removal of 0 bases from V and 8 bases from J, the junction contained 6 bases not matched to a gene.

V is TRBV29-1 and J is TRBJ1-2, with D perhaps TRBD1 (6 bases). Per the germline V gene, CDR1 is SQVTM and CDR2 is ANQGSEA. Trimming took off 7 bases at V and 3 bases at J, with 15 bases between the two ends. The CDR3 contains 13 residues. The chain's CDR3 is CSDIMTGYYGYTF. CDR3 DNA sequence: TGCAGCGATATAATGACAGGCTACTATGGCTACACCTTC.

The gene calls are TRBV9 and TRBJ1-4, with D unresolved. V shed 0 bases and J shed 7 bases, with 16 bases lying between them. The CDR3 runs 16 residues. Germline V gene lookup returns CDR1 SGDLS and CDR2 YYNGEE. CDR3 coding DNA: TGTGCCAGCAGCGTAGGAGTTGGACCTGTGGGTGAAAAACTGTTTTTT. This translates into CASSVGVGPVGEKLFF.

This rearrangement joins TRBV6-5 to TRBJ2-2; D remains ambiguous. The CDR3 runs to 15 residues. Trimming took off 0 bases at V and 4 bases at J, with 9 bases between the two ends. CDR1 is MNHEY, CDR2 SVGAGI, per germline. The CDR3 DNA reads as TGTGCCAGCAGTTACTCAAATGGTTTCACCGGGGAGCTGTTTTTT. Translating gives CASSYSNGFTGELFF.

This chain joins TRBV7-9 and TRBJ2-6; no firm D call. This CDR3 spans 17 amino acids. V gave up 1 base and J gave up 2 bases, with 12 bases separating them. Germline V gene lookup returns CDR1 SEHNR and CDR2 FQNEAQ (reference sequence). CDR3 sequence (DNA): TGTGCCAGCAGCTTAGGTTTACCAGGTCCTGGGGCCAACGTCCTGACTTTC. Residues: CASSLGLPGPGANVLTF.

The chain carries TRBV25-1 and TRBJ2-7, with TRBD2 identical over 10 bases. Trimming at V came to 2 bases and at J to 0 bases, leaving 7 bases not matched to a gene. The CDR3 sequence is 17 residues long. Germline-derived CDR1 and CDR2 are MGHDK and SYGVNS. The CDR3 nucleotides are TGTGCCAGCAGTGAAAATCGGGCTAGCGGGAGCTCCTACGAGCAGTACTTC. This gives the protein CASSENRASGSSYEQYF.

As for this clone: Other DNA sequences in this sample translate to the same CDR3. The rearrangement uses TRBV28 and TRBJ1-4; maybe TRBD1 (6 bases). V dropped 3 bases and J dropped 5 bases, with 10 bases sitting between them. Germline V CDR1 and CDR2: MDHEN, SYDVKM. CDR3 length equals 14 residues. The CDR3 sequence: CASSLGGGNEKLFF. In DNA, the CDR3 is TGTGCCAGCAGTTTGGGGGGCGGGAATGAAAAACTGTTTTTT. Filled out from reference TRBV28 and TRBJ1-4, the complete variable domain reads DVKVTQSSRYLVKRTGEKVFLECVQDMDHENMFWYRQDPGLGLRLIYFSYDVKMKEKGDIPEGYSVSREKKERFSLILESASTNQTSMYLCASSLGGGNEKLFFGSGTQLSVL.

The CDR3 DNA reads as TGTGCCAGCAAACCCGGAGGGGTCGGGTCCGGAAACACCATATATTTT. Encoded protein: CASKPGGVGSGNTIYF. The chain has TRBV28 and TRBJ1-3; D might be TRBD1 (5 bases). Germline assignment: CDR1 MDHEN and CDR2 SYDVKM. This CDR3 has 16 amino acids. V lost 7 bases to trimming and J lost 4 bases, with 20 bases between them.

This chain joins TRBV2 and TRBJ1-1; 8 nucleotides line up with TRBD1. V lost 6 bases to trimming and J lost 1 base; unmatched junction nucleotides: 10. The CDR3 covers 16 residues. Germline loops: CDR1 SNHLY, CDR2 FYNNEI. Here the CDR3 reads CASSVRGPAQNTEAFF. CDR3 sequence (DNA): TGTGCCAGCAGCGTCAGGGGGCCGGCCCAGAACACTGAAGCTTTCTTT.

The chain recombines TRBV5-1 with TRBJ2-7; 10 bases agree with TRBD2. The germline gives CDR1 SGHRS, CDR2 YFSETQ. The CDR3 has 15 residues. J gave up 2 bases and V 4 bases, and 6 bases lay outside the gene matches. CDR3 residues: CASSQGLADTYEQYF. As DNA, the CDR3 is TGCGCCAGCAGCCAAGGACTAGCGGATACCTACGAGCAGTACTTC.